This is a list of T cell receptor beta chains from one sample in a study of cytomegalovirus exposure and HLA in healthy donors. Sequencing used immunoSEQ multiplex PCR; TCRdb keeps in-frame clones, though not all of them. The repertoire holds about 270,000 clones, with just over 70% as singletons. Material: PBMCs. These receptors all stem from a female donor in good health and CMV-seronegative. The CDR3 runs from the conserved cysteine through the conserved F or W. A D gene is named only where the DNA matches it firmly. The size of a clone is reported for some rows only, either as once, few or many, or as a class for expanded clones.

D gene: -
V gene: TRBV7-9
CDR3 length: 11
J gene: TRBJ2-5
clone size: -
CDR3 protein: CASSPDRTQYF
CDR3 DNA: TGTGCCAGCAGCCCAGACAGGACTCAGTACTTC

D gene: TRBD2
V gene: TRBV27
CDR3 length: 17
J gene: TRBJ2-7
clone size: -
CDR3 protein: CASSPLGTSGPAYEQYF
CDR3 DNA: TGTGCCAGCAGTCCACTCGGGACTAGCGGGCCTGCCTACGAGCAGTACTTC

D gene: -
V gene: TRBV12-5
CDR3 length: 16
J gene: TRBJ2-7
clone size: -
CDR3 protein: CASGRGLTAGLYEQYF
CDR3 DNA: TGTGCTAGTGGTAGGGGACTCACGGCGGGACTCTACGAGCAGTACTTC

D gene: -
V gene: TRBV9
CDR3 length: 15
J gene: TRBJ1-5
clone size: few
CDR3 protein: CASSVSGMQNQPQHF
CDR3 DNA: TGTGCCAGCAGCGTCAGCGGGATGCAGAATCAGCCCCAGCATTTT

D gene: -
V gene: TRBV7-9
CDR3 length: 12
J gene: TRBJ1-5
clone size: -
CDR3 protein: CASSKLHQPQHF
CDR3 DNA: TGTGCCAGCAGTAAGCTACATCAGCCCCAGCATTTT

D gene: TRBD1
V gene: TRBV5-1
CDR3 length: 15
J gene: TRBJ2-2
clone size: -
CDR3 protein: CASSFQGANTGELFF
CDR3 DNA: TGCGCCAGCAGCTTTCAGGGGGCGAACACCGGGGAGCTGTTTTTT

D gene: TRBD1
V gene: TRBV6-5
CDR3 length: 12
J gene: TRBJ1-1
clone size: -
CDR3 protein: CASSEGAAEAFF
CDR3 DNA: TGTGCCAGCAGTGAGGGGGCGGCTGAAGCTTTCTTT

D gene: -
V gene: TRBV30
CDR3 length: 14
J gene: TRBJ1-2
clone size: -
CDR3 protein: CAWSVGTPGYGYTF
CDR3 DNA: TGTGCCTGGAGTGTGGGCACCCCGGGGTATGGCTACACCTTC

D gene: TRBD1
V gene: TRBV6-5
CDR3 length: 16
J gene: TRBJ1-1
clone size: -
CDR3 protein: CASSYATGTGDTEAFF
CDR3 DNA: TGTGCCAGCAGTTACGCCACCGGGACAGGGGATACTGAAGCTTTCTTT

D gene: TRBD2
V gene: TRBV7-2
CDR3 length: 15
J gene: TRBJ2-7
clone size: -
CDR3 protein: CASSHPSGRAREQYF
CDR3 DNA: TGTGCCAGCAGTCATCCTAGCGGGAGGGCCCGGGAGCAGTACTTC

D gene: -
V gene: TRBV6-6
CDR3 length: 13
J gene: TRBJ1-3
clone size: -
CDR3 protein: CASGRDRDNTIYF
CDR3 DNA: TGTGCCAGCGGGCGGGACCGTGATAACACCATATATTTT

D gene: -
V gene: TRBV11-3
CDR3 length: 13
J gene: TRBJ1-5
clone size: few
CDR3 protein: CASSLEANQPQHF
CDR3 DNA: TGTGCCAGCAGCTTAGAGGCCAATCAGCCCCAGCATTTT

D gene: TRBD2
V gene: TRBV6-5
CDR3 length: 15
J gene: TRBJ2-7
clone size: -
CDR3 protein: CASSLAGVTVYEQYF
CDR3 DNA: TGTGCCAGCAGCTTAGCGGGAGTAACGGTGTACGAGCAGTACTTC

D gene: TRBD1
V gene: TRBV19
CDR3 length: 12
J gene: TRBJ1-2
clone size: -
CDR3 protein: CASSGGAYGYTF
CDR3 DNA: TGTGCCAGTTCAGGGGGCGCGTATGGCTACACCTTC

D gene: -
V gene: TRBV7-9
CDR3 length: 14
J gene: TRBJ2-3
clone size: few
CDR3 protein: CASSEAGDQDTQYF
CDR3 DNA: TGTGCCAGCAGTGAGGCAGGGGATCAAGATACGCAGTATTTT

D gene: TRBD2
V gene: TRBV10-1
CDR3 length: 17
J gene: TRBJ2-1
clone size: -
CDR3 protein: CASSEGLAGGHRNEQFF
CDR3 DNA: TGCGCCAGCAGTGAGGGGTTAGCGGGAGGTCACCGAAATGAGCAGTTCTTC

D gene: -
V gene: TRBV7-9
CDR3 length: 12
J gene: TRBJ1-1
clone size: -
CDR3 protein: CSSSLRQIEAFF
CDR3 DNA: TGTTCCAGCAGCTTAAGACAGATTGAAGCTTTCTTT

D gene: -
V gene: TRBV9
CDR3 length: 15
J gene: TRBJ1-2
clone size: -
CDR3 protein: CASSALGAAGYGYTF
CDR3 DNA: TGTGCCAGCAGCGCCCTAGGGGCAGCGGGCTATGGCTACACCTTC

D gene: TRBD2
V gene: TRBV18
CDR3 length: 14
J gene: TRBJ2-7
clone size: -
CDR3 protein: CASSKAGATYEQYF
CDR3 DNA: TGTGCCAGCTCAAAAGCGGGAGCTACCTACGAGCAGTACTTC

D gene: TRBD1
V gene: TRBV28
CDR3 length: 16
J gene: TRBJ1-2
clone size: -
CDR3 protein: CASSQRGRGPNYGYTF
CDR3 DNA: TGTGCCAGCAGCCAGAGAGGCAGGGGGCCTAACTATGGCTACACCTTC

D gene: -
V gene: TRBV30
CDR3 length: 12
J gene: TRBJ2-7
clone size: -
CDR3 protein: CAWSGDFYEQYF
CDR3 DNA: TGTGCCTGGAGTGGCGATTTCTACGAGCAGTACTTC

D gene: TRBD2
V gene: TRBV7-2
CDR3 length: 14
J gene: TRBJ2-7
clone size: -
CDR3 protein: CASTLSGRVGEQYF
CDR3 DNA: TGTGCCAGCACCCTTAGCGGGAGAGTTGGCGAGCAGTACTTC

D gene: TRBD1
V gene: TRBV23-1
CDR3 length: 17
J gene: TRBJ2-2
clone size: -
CDR3 protein: CASSPRTGTQNTGELFF
CDR3 DNA: TGCGCCAGCAGTCCCCGGACAGGGACCCAGAACACCGGGGAGCTGTTTTTT

D gene: -
V gene: TRBV28
CDR3 length: 14
J gene: TRBJ1-1
clone size: -
CDR3 protein: CASRNEGVSTEAFF
CDR3 DNA: TGTGCCAGCAGAAACGAGGGAGTAAGCACTGAAGCTTTCTTT

D gene: -
V gene: TRBV5-1
CDR3 length: 14
J gene: TRBJ2-7
clone size: -
CDR3 protein: CASSLGEAMDEQYF
CDR3 DNA: TGCGCCAGCAGCTTGGGGGAGGCTATGGACGAGCAGTACTTC

D gene: -
V gene: TRBV10-3
CDR3 length: 15
J gene: TRBJ1-3
clone size: -
CDR3 protein: CAISGADNSGNTIYF
CDR3 DNA: TGTGCCATCAGTGGAGCAGACAACTCTGGAAACACCATATATTTT

D gene: TRBD2
V gene: TRBV29-1
CDR3 length: 14
J gene: TRBJ2-3
clone size: -
CDR3 protein: CSARLAGDTDTQYF
CDR3 DNA: TGCAGCGCCAGACTAGCGGGAGACACAGATACGCAGTATTTT

D gene: TRBD2
V gene: TRBV4-2
CDR3 length: 17
J gene: TRBJ2-1
clone size: -
CDR3 protein: CASSQDLAGLGYNEQFF
CDR3 DNA: TGTGCCAGCAGCCAAGATCTGGCGGGACTAGGGTACAATGAGCAGTTCTTC

D gene: -
V gene: TRBV2
CDR3 length: 13
J gene: TRBJ2-3
clone size: -
CDR3 protein: CASRQGVTDTQYF
CDR3 DNA: TGTGCCAGCAGACAGGGAGTGACAGATACGCAGTATTTT

D gene: -
V gene: TRBV18
CDR3 length: 12
J gene: TRBJ2-1
clone size: -
CDR3 protein: CASSQQMNEQFF
CDR3 DNA: TGTGCCAGCTCACAACAGATGAATGAGCAGTTCTTC

D gene: -
V gene: TRBV6-5
CDR3 length: 15
J gene: TRBJ2-3
clone size: -
CDR3 protein: CASSYGAGNTDTQYF
CDR3 DNA: TGTGCCAGCAGTTACGGGGCGGGAAACACAGATACGCAGTATTTT

D gene: TRBD1
V gene: TRBV28
CDR3 length: 15
J gene: TRBJ2-6
clone size: -
CDR3 protein: CASRPDRAGANVLTF
CDR3 DNA: TGTGCCAGCAGACCCGACAGGGCTGGGGCCAACGTCCTGACTTTC

D gene: -
V gene: TRBV25-1
CDR3 length: 14
J gene: TRBJ1-2
clone size: -
CDR3 protein: CASSEYGGNYGYTF
CDR3 DNA: TGTGCCAGCAGTGAATACGGCGGTAACTATGGCTACACCTTC

D gene: -
V gene: TRBV30
CDR3 length: 14
J gene: TRBJ2-6
clone size: -
CDR3 protein: CAWSARVGANVLTF
CDR3 DNA: TGTGCCTGGAGTGCCAGGGTTGGGGCCAACGTCCTGACTTTC

D gene: TRBD2
V gene: TRBV9
CDR3 length: 15
J gene: TRBJ2-2
clone size: -
CDR3 protein: CASSAPPGGTGELFF
CDR3 DNA: TGTGCCAGCAGCGCCCCCCCGGGGGGGACCGGGGAGCTGTTTTTT

D gene: -
V gene: TRBV7-8
CDR3 length: 14
J gene: TRBJ1-1
clone size: -
CDR3 protein: CASSLADMNTEAFF
CDR3 DNA: TGTGCCAGCAGCTTAGCTGACATGAACACTGAAGCTTTCTTT

D gene: TRBD1
V gene: TRBV9
CDR3 length: 15
J gene: TRBJ2-7
clone size: -
CDR3 protein: CASSRRDSPTWEQYF
CDR3 DNA: TGTGCCAGCAGCCGCCGGGACAGCCCTACCTGGGAGCAGTACTTC

D gene: TRBD2
V gene: TRBV28
CDR3 length: 15
J gene: TRBJ2-7
clone size: -
CDR3 protein: CASSTSGLAGVNQYF
CDR3 DNA: TGTGCCAGCAGTACCTCGGGACTAGCGGGAGTAAATCAGTACTTC

D gene: TRBD2
V gene: TRBV5-1
CDR3 length: 13
J gene: TRBJ2-7
clone size: -
CDR3 protein: CASSSSGIYEQYF
CDR3 DNA: TGCGCCAGCAGCTCTAGCGGGATTTACGAGCAGTACTTC

D gene: TRBD1
V gene: TRBV5-5
CDR3 length: 15
J gene: TRBJ1-5
clone size: -
CDR3 protein: CASSLGRGPKEAQHF
CDR3 DNA: TGTGCCAGCAGCTTGGGCAGGGGGCCCAAGGAGGCCCAGCATTTT

D gene: TRBD2
V gene: TRBV6-1
CDR3 length: 16
J gene: TRBJ2-2
clone size: -
CDR3 protein: CASSAWTSVNTGELFF
CDR3 DNA: TGTGCCAGCAGTGCCTGGACTAGTGTGAACACCGGGGAGCTGTTTTTT

D gene: -
V gene: TRBV7-5
CDR3 length: 16
J gene: TRBJ1-3
clone size: -
CDR3 protein: CVRSPAGFGAGNTIYF
CDR3 DNA: -

D gene: -
V gene: TRBV7-6
CDR3 length: 15
J gene: TRBJ1-1
clone size: -
CDR3 protein: CASSLGSYMNTEAFF
CDR3 DNA: TGTGCCAGCAGCTTAGGTAGCTACATGAACACTGAAGCTTTCTTT

D gene: -
V gene: TRBV28
CDR3 length: 14
J gene: TRBJ1-1
clone size: -
CDR3 protein: CASSSGPSSTEAFF
CDR3 DNA: TGTGCCAGCAGTTCAGGTCCTTCGAGCACTGAAGCTTTCTTT

D gene: -
V gene: TRBV7-2
CDR3 length: 15
J gene: TRBJ1-4
clone size: -
CDR3 protein: CASSSRGRINEKLFF
CDR3 DNA: TGTGCCAGCAGCTCTCGCGGCCGGATTAATGAAAAACTGTTTTTT

D gene: -
V gene: TRBV15
CDR3 length: 13
J gene: TRBJ2-7
clone size: -
CDR3 protein: CATSSGVSYEQYF
CDR3 DNA: TGTGCCACCAGCTCCGGGGTCTCTTACGAGCAGTACTTC

D gene: -
V gene: TRBV29-1
CDR3 length: 14
J gene: TRBJ1-1
clone size: -
CDR3 protein: CSVEPGRANTEAFF
CDR3 DNA: TGCAGCGTTGAACCGGGCAGGGCTAACACCGAAGCTTTCTTT

D gene: TRBD1
V gene: TRBV7-9
CDR3 length: 16
J gene: TRBJ1-2
clone size: -
CDR3 protein: CSSSQSPGTGGNGYTF
CDR3 DNA: TGTTCCAGCAGCCAGAGTCCCGGGACAGGGGGGAATGGCTACACCTTC

D gene: -
V gene: TRBV18
CDR3 length: 14
J gene: TRBJ1-1
clone size: -
CDR3 protein: CASSPAAMNTEAFF
CDR3 DNA: TGTGCCAGCTCACCGGCGGCCATGAACACTGAAGCTTTCTTT

D gene: TRBD1
V gene: TRBV18
CDR3 length: 13
J gene: TRBJ2-5
clone size: -
CDR3 protein: CASSRQGAETQYF
CDR3 DNA: TGTGCCAGCTCTCGACAGGGTGCGGAGACCCAGTACTTC